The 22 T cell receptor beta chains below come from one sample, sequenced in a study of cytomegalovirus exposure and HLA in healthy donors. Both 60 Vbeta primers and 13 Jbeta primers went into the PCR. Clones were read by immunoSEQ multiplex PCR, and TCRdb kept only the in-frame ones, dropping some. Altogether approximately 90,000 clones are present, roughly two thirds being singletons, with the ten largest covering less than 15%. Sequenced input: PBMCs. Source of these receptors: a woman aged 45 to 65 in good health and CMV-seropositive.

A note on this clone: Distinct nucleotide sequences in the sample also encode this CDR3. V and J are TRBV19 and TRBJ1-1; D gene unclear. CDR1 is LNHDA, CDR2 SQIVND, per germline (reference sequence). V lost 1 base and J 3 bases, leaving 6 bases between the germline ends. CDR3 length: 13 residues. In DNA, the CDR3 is TGTGCCAGTAGTATAGTCGGGGACACTGAAGCTTTCTTT. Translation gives CASSIVGDTEAFF.

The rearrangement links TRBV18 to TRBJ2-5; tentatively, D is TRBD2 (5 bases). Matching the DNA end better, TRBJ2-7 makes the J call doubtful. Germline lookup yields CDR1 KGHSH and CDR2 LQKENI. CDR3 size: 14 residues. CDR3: CASLAVPGSYEQYF. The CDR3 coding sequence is TGTGCCAGCTTAGCAGTTCCGGGATCCTACGAGCAGTACTTC.

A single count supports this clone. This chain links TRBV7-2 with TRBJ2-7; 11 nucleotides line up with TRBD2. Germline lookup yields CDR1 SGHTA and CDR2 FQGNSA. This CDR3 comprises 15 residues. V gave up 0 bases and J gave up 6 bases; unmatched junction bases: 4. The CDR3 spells CASSLARLAGGEQYF. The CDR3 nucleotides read TGTGCCAGCAGCTTAGCGAGGCTAGCGGGAGGCGAGCAGTACTTC.

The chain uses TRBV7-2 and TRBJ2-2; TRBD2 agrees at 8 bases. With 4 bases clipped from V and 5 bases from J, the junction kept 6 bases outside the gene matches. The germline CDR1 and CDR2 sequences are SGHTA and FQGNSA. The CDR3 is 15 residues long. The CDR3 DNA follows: TGTGCCAGCAGCTCGGGGGGGGTTAGAACCGGGGAGCTGTTTTTT. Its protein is CASSSGGVRTGELFF.

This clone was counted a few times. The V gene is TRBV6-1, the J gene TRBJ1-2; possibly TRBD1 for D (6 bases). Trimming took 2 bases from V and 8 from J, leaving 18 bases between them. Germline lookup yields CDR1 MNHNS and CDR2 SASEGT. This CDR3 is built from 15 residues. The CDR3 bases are TGTGCCAGCAGTGAAAATGTACAGGGAATAGGAGGCTACACCTTC. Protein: CASSENVQGIGGYTF.

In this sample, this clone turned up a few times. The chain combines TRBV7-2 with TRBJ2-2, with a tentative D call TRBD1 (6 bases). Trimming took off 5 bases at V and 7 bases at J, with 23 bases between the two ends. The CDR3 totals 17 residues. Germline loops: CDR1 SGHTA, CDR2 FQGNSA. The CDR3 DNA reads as TGTGCCAGCAGCCTAAGGACAGTCTTGAATTTAGGCGGGGAGCTGTTTTTT. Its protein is CASSLRTVLNLGGELFF.

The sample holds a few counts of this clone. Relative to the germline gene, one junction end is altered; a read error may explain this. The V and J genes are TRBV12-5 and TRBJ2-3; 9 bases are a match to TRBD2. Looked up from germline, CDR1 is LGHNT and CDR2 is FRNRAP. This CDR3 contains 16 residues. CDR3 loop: CASGSLAGYRTDTQYF. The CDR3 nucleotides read TGTGCTAGCGGTTCCCTAGCGGGATACCGCACAGATACGCAGTATTTT.

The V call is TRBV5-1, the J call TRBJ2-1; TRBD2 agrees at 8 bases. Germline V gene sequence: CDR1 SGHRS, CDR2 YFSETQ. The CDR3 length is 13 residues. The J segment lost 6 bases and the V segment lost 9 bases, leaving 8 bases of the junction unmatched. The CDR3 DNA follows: TGCGCCATCGGGGGGGACACAATCAATGAGCAGTTCTTC. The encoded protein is CAIGGDTINEQFF.

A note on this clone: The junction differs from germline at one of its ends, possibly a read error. The CDR3 loop is CSSSPEAWTEAFF. DNA for the CDR3: TGTTCCAGCAGCCCCGAGGCTTGGACTGAAGCTTTCTTT. The chain employs TRBV7-9 and TRBJ1-1; no definite D call. Germline CDR1 is SEHNR and CDR2 is FQNEAQ (reference sequence). The length of the CDR3 is 13 residues.

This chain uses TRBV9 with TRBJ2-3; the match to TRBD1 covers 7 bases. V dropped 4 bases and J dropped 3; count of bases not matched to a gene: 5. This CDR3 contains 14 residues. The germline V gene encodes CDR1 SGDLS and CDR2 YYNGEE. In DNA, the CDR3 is TGTGCCAGCAGCTCACGACAGGGTACAGATACGCAGTATTTT. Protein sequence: CASSSRQGTDTQYF.

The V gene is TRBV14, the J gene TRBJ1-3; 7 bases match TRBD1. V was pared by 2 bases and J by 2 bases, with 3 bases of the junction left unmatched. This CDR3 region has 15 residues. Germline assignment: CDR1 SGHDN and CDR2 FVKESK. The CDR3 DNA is TGTGCCAGCAGCCAAAGACAGGGAACTGGAAACACCATATATTTT. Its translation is CASSQRQGTGNTIYF. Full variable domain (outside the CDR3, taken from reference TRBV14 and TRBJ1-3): EAGVTQFPSHSVIEKGQTVTLRCDPISGHDNLYWYRRVMGKEIKFLLHFVKESKQDESGMPNNRFLAERTGGTYSTLKVQPAELEDSGVYFCASSQRQGTGNTIYFGEGSWLTVV.

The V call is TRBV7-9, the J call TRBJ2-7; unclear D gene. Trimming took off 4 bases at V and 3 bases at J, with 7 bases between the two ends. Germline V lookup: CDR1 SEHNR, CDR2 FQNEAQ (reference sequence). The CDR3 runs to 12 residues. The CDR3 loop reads CASSSENYEQYF. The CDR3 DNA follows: TGTGCCAGCAGCTCGGAGAACTACGAGCAGTACTTC.

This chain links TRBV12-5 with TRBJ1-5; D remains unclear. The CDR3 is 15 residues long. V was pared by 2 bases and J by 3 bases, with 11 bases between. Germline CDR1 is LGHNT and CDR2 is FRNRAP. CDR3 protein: CASGLSSGANQPQHF. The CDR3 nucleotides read TGTGCTAGTGGTTTGTCGTCAGGCGCCAATCAGCCCCAGCATTTT.

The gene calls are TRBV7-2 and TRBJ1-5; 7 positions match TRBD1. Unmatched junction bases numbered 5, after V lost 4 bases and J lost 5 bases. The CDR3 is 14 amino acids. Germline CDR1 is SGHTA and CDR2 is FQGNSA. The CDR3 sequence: CASSSRQGDQPQHF. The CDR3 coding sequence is TGTGCCAGCAGCTCACGACAGGGCGATCAGCCCCAGCATTTT.

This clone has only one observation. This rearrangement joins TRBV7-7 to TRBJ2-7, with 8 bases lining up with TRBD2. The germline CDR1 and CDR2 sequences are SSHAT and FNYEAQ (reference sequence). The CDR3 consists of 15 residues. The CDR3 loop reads CANPCGRTCPYEQYF. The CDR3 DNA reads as TGTGCTAACCCCTGCGGGAGGACATGCCCCTACGAGCAGTACTTC.

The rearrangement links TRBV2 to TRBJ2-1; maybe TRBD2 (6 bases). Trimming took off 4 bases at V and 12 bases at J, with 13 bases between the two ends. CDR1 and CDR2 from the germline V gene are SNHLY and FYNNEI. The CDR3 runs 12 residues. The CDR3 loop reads CASSALTRGQFF. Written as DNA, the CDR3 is TGTGCCAGCAGTGCACTGACTAGGGGGCAGTTCTTC. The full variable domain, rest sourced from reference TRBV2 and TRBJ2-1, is EPEVTQTPSHQVTQMGQEVILRCVPISNHLYFYWYRQILGQKVEFLVSFYNNEISEKSEIFDDQFSVERPDGSNFTLKIRSTKLEDSAMYFCASSALTRGQFFGPGTRLTVL.

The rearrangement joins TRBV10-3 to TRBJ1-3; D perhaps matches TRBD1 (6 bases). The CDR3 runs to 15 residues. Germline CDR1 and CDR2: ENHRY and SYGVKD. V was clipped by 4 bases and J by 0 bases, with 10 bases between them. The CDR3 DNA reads TGTGCCATCAGTGGACAGGCCATCTCTGGAAACACCATATATTTT. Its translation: CAISGQAISGNTIYF.

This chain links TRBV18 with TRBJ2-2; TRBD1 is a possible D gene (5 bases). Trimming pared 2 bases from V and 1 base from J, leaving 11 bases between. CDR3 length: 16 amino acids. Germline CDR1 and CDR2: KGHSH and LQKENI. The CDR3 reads CASSPIGHRNTGELFF. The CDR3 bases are TGTGCCAGCTCACCAATAGGACACCGGAACACCGGGGAGCTGTTTTTT.

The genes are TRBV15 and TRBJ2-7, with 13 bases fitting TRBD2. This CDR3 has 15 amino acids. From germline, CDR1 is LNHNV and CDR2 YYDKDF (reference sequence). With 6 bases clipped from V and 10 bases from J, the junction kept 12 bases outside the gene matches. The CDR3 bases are TGTGCCACCAGACCAATAGGACTAGCGGGGGCATACCAGTACTTC. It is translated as CATRPIGLAGAYQYF.

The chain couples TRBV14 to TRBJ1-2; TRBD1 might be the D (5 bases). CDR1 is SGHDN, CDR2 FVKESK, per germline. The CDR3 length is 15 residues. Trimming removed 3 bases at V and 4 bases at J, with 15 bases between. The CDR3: CASSQRIDSFYGYTF. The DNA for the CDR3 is TGTGCCAGCAGCCAGCGAATAGACAGCTTCTATGGCTACACCTTC.

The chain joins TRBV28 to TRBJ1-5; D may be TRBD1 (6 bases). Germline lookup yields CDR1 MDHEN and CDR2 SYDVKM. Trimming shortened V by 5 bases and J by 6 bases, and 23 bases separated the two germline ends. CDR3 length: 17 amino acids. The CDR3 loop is CASSPSGVRRGGQPQHF. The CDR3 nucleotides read TGTGCCAGCAGTCCTAGCGGGGTTCGTCGAGGGGGTCAGCCCCAGCATTTT.

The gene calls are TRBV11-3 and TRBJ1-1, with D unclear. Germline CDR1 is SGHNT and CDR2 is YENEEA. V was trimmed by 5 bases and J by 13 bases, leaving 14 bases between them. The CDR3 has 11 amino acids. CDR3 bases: TGTGCCAGCAGCCTAGGGCGGAGTGGTTTCTTT. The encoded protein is CASSLGRSGFF.